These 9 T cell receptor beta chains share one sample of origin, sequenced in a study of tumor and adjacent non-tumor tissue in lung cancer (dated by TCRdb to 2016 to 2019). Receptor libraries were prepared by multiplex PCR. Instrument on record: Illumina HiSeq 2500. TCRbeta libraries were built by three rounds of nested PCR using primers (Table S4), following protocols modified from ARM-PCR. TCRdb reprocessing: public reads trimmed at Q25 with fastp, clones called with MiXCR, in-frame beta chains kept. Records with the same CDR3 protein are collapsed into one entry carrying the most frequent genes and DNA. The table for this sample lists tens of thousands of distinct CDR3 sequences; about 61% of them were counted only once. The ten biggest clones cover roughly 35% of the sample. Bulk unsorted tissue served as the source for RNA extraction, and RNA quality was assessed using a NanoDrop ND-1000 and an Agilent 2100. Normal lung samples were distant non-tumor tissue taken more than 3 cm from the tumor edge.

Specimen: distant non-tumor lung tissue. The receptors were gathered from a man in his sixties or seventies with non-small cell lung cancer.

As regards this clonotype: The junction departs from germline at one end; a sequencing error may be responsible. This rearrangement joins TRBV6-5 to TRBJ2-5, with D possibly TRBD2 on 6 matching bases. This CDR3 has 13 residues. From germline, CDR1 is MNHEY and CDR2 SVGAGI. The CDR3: CPSSYDVTGTQYF. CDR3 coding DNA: TGTCCCAGCAGTTACGACGTGACGGGGACTCAGTACTTC.

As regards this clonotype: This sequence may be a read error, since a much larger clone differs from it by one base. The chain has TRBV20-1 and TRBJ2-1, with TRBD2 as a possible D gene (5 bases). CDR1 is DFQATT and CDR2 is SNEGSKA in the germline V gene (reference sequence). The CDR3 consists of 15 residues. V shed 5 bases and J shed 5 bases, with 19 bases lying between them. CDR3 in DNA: TGCAGTGCTGAACCGGCTAGAGGGCCTCACAATGAGCAGTTCTTC. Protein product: CSAEPARGPHNEQFF.

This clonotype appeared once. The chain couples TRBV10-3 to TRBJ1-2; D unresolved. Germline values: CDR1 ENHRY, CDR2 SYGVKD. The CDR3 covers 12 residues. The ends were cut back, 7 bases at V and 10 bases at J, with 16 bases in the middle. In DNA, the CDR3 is TGTGCCATCACCACAGAGGGCTCTGACTACACCTTC. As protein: CAITTEGSDYTF.

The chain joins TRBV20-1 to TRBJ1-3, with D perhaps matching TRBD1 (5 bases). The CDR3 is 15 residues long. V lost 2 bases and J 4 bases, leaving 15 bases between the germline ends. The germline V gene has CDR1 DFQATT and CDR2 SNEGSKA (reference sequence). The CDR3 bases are TGCAGTGCTAGAACAGGTTCTCCCTCCGGAAACACCATATATTTT. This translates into CSARTGSPSGNTIYF.

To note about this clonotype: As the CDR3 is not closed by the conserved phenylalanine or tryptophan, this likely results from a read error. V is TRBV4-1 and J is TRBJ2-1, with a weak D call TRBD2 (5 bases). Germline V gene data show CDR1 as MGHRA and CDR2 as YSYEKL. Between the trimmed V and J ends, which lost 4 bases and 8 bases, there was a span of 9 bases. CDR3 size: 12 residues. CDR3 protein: CASSPGSHEQFS. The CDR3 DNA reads TGCGCCAGCAGCCCTGGGAGTCATGAGCAGTTCTCC.

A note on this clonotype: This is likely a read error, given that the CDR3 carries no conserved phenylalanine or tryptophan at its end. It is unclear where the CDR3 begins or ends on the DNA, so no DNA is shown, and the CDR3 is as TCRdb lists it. CDR3 sequence reads: CATSAPSGSSTDTRYL. This chain uses TRBV24-1 with TRBJ2-3; TRBD2 is taken as the D call from the table, unchecked against the DNA. The CDR3 contains 16 residues when both ends are counted. Germline V gene data show CDR1 as KGHDR and CDR2 as SFDVKD.

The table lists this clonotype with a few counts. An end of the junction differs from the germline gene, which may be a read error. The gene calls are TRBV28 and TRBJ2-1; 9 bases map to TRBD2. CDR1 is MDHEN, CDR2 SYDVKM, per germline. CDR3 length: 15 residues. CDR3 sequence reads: CASSGGGDSYNEQFF. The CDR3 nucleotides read TGTGCCAGTTCCGGCGGGGGGGACTCCTACAATGAACAGTTCTTC.

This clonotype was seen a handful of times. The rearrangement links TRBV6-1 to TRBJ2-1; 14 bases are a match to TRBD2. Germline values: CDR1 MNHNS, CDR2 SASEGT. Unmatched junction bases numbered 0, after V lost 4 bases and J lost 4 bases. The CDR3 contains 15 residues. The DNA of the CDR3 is TGTGCCAGCAGTGGGACTAGCGGGGGGTACAATGAGCAGTTCTTC. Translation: CASSGTSGGYNEQFF.

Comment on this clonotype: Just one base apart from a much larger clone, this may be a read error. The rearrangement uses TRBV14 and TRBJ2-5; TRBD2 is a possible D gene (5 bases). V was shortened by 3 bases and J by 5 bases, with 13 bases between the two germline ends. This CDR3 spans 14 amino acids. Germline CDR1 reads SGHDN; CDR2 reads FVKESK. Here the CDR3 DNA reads TGTGCCAGCAGCCACATTCGGGGTCGGGAGACCCAGTACTTC. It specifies CASSHIRGRETQYF.